The 29 T cell receptor beta chains below were found in one sample sequenced in a study of shared clonotypes between healthy human individuals. Some clones are missing from TCRdb's copy, which holds only in-frame ones; the method was immunoSEQ multiplex PCR. The sample has approximately 980,000 clones, around three quarters seen once. The sequenced sample consisted of memory CD4+ T cells sorted from blood. Indicated subset: CD45RA-negative fraction. Receptors were obtained from a man aged 18 to 29 in good health.

The table lists this clone with a few counts. The chain joins TRBV25-1 to TRBJ1-1; 8 bases line up with TRBD1. The V gene's germline CDR1 is MGHDK and CDR2 SYGVNS. This CDR3 contains 12 residues. The junction had 9 bases not matched to a gene; V was cut back by 6 bases and J by 12 bases. The DNA of the CDR3 is TGTGCCAGCAGATCTCAGGGGGCGCGGACTTTCTTT. Protein product: CASRSQGARTFF.

V usage is TRBV4-1 and J usage is TRBJ2-2, with 7 positions matching TRBD1. The CDR3 loop spans 15 amino acids. Germline V gives CDR1 MGHRA, CDR2 YSYEKL. J gave up 3 bases and V 3 bases, and 4 bases lay outside the gene matches. In nucleotides, the CDR3 is TGCGCCAGCAGCCACCCCGACAGGGACACCGGGGAGCTGTTTTTT. Translation: CASSHPDRDTGELFF.

The V and J genes are TRBV7-2 and TRBJ2-3; 8 bases fit TRBD2. Germline V gene data show CDR1 as SGHTA and CDR2 as FQGNSA. This CDR3 spans 16 amino acids. The V segment lost 0 bases and the J segment 4 bases; nucleotides outside the gene matches: 6. The CDR3 sequence is CASSLASGRVSDTQYF. CDR3 coding DNA: TGTGCCAGCAGCTTAGCGAGCGGGAGAGTGTCAGATACGCAGTATTTT.

Many counts were recorded for this clone. The chain links TRBV5-6 to TRBJ2-1; TRBD1 matches at 7 bases. The CDR3 contains 12 residues. V was pared by 0 bases and J by 12 bases, with 3 bases of the junction left unmatched. Looked up from germline, CDR1 is SGHDT and CDR2 is YYEEEE. The CDR3 sequence: CASSLVRDRQFF. CDR3 nucleotide sequence: TGTGCCAGCAGCTTGGTCCGGGACAGGCAGTTCTTC.

V is TRBV12-5 and J is TRBJ2-7, with D perhaps TRBD2 (7 bases). The CDR3 length is 15 residues. Germline V gives CDR1 LGHNT, CDR2 FRNRAP. V was cut by 7 bases and J by 1 base, with 17 bases left in between. The CDR3 protein is CASAREGGDSYEQYF. The CDR3 nucleotides read TGTGCTAGTGCCCGAGAAGGGGGGGATTCCTACGAGCAGTACTTC.

For this clone: Other DNA sequences in the same sample also yield this CDR3. This chain links TRBV7-2 with TRBJ2-5; no clear D. Per germline, CDR1 SGHTA and CDR2 FQGNSA. This CDR3 has 13 amino acids. V was trimmed by 1 base and J by 2 bases, leaving 5 bases between them. The CDR3 is CASSLVRQETQYF. The DNA of the CDR3 is TGTGCCAGCAGCTTAGTAAGACAAGAGACCCAGTACTTC.

The rearrangement uses TRBV28 and TRBJ2-2, with D unresolved. There are 13 residues in the CDR3. V was trimmed by 0 bases and J by 5 bases, leaving 4 bases between them. The germline CDR1 and CDR2 sequences are MDHEN and SYDVKM. CDR3 protein: CASSLWDTGELFF. The CDR3 coding sequence is TGTGCCAGCAGTTTATGGGATACCGGGGAGCTGTTTTTT. Looking up the rest from reference TRBV28 and TRBJ2-2 gives the full variable domain: DVKVTQSSRYLVKRTGEKVFLECVQDMDHENMFWYRQDPGLGLRLIYFSYDVKMKEKGDIPEGYSVSREKKERFSLILESASTNQTSMYLCASSLWDTGELFFGEGSRLTVL.

This rearrangement joins TRBV2 to TRBJ2-1, with 13 bases that match TRBD2. The CDR3 totals 14 residues. J was trimmed by 10 bases and V by 7 bases; bases with no gene match: 7. Germline CDR1 SNHLY, CDR2 FYNNEI. The CDR3 loop reads CASTTSGRVSEQFF. The CDR3 region has the DNA TGTGCCAGCACCACTAGCGGGAGGGTCAGCGAGCAGTTCTTC.

V and J are TRBV21-1 and TRBJ1-3; TRBD1, the table's D call, was not compared with the DNA. TRBV21-1 is labeled a pseudogene. The CDR3 has 15 residues. CDR3 sequence: CASSKESQSGNTIYF. The DNA of the CDR3 is TGTGCCAGCAGCAAAGAATCCCAATCTGGAAACACCATATATTTT.

The rearrangement joins TRBV11-1 to TRBJ2-1, with 7 nucleotides matching TRBD1. The germline V gene has CDR1 SGHAT and CDR2 FQDESV (reference sequence). V was pared by 5 bases and J by 5 bases, with 9 bases of the junction left unmatched. The CDR3 covers 15 residues. The DNA for the CDR3 is TGTGCCAGCAGCGTTTCGGGACAGAAAAACAATGAGCAGTTCTTC. Its translation: CASSVSGQKNNEQFF.

In regard to this clone: The same CDR3 arises from other DNA sequences in this sample as well. The V call is TRBV5-1, the J call TRBJ1-6, with TRBD1 matching over 8 bases. CDR1 is SGHRS and CDR2 is YFSETQ in the germline V gene. This CDR3 is 15 amino acids long. V dropped 2 bases and J dropped 7; count of bases not matched to a gene: 5. The CDR3 DNA reads TGCGCCAGCAGCTTAGAGGGACAGGAAAATTCACCCCTCCACTTT. Its translation: CASSLEGQENSPLHF. Complete variable domain (other parts from reference TRBV5-1 and TRBJ1-6): KAGVTQTPRYLIKTRGQQVTLSCSPISGHRSVSWYQQTPGQGLQFLFEYFSETQRNKGNFPGRFSGRQFSNSRSEMNVSTLELGDSALYLCASSLEGQENSPLHFGNGTRLTVT.

This clone appeared a single time. The V call is TRBV2, the J call TRBJ1-6; D unclear. Between the trimmed V and J ends, which lost 1 base and 7 bases, there was a span of 8 bases. This CDR3 has 14 amino acids. Germline values: CDR1 SNHLY, CDR2 FYNNEI. The CDR3 loop is CASSEGTRNSPLHF. The CDR3 DNA is TGTGCCAGCAGTGAAGGGACCAGAAATTCACCCCTCCACTTT.

This chain uses TRBV5-1 with TRBJ2-1; 9 positions match TRBD2. V was clipped by 3 bases and J by 5 bases; unmatched bases: 9. Germline values: CDR1 SGHRS, CDR2 YFSETQ. CDR3 length: 16 amino acids. The CDR3 bases are TGCGCCAGCAGCTCGCCCGGACTAGCGATCCACAATGAGCAGTTCTTC. This translates into CASSSPGLAIHNEQFF.

V gene TRBV5-1 combines with J gene TRBJ2-2; TRBD2 matches 7 bases. V dropped 2 bases and J dropped 5; count of bases not matched to a gene: 6. The CDR3 contains 15 residues. CDR1 SGHRS and CDR2 YFSETQ come from the germline V gene. The CDR3 DNA reads TGCGCCAGCAGCTTTAAAGGGGAGGGGACCGGGGAGCTGTTTTTT. Its protein is CASSFKGEGTGELFF.

The chain uses TRBV5-1 and TRBJ2-7, with D perhaps TRBD1 or TRBD2 (5 bases each). Trimming pared 4 bases from V and 0 bases from J, leaving 14 bases between. Germline V lookup: CDR1 SGHRS, CDR2 YFSETQ. The CDR3 consists of 15 residues. CDR3 loop: CASSPGTKSSYEQYF. The DNA of the CDR3 is TGCGCCAGCAGCCCCGGGACGAAGAGCTCCTACGAGCAGTACTTC. The full variable domain, completed using reference TRBV5-1 and TRBJ2-7, is KAGVTQTPRYLIKTRGQQVTLSCSPISGHRSVSWYQQTPGQGLQFLFEYFSETQRNKGNFPGRFSGRQFSNSRSEMNVSTLELGDSALYLCASSPGTKSSYEQYFGPGTRLTVT.

This clone was recorded only once. At the DNA level, this CDR3 is encoded by other sequences in the same sample as well. The chain couples TRBV5-4 to TRBJ2-5; 15 positions match TRBD2. V dropped 4 bases and J dropped 1; count of bases not matched to a gene: 2. The germline gives CDR1 SGHNT, CDR2 YYREEE (reference sequence). The CDR3 sequence is 16 residues long. The CDR3 spells CASSLGLAGGQETQYF. The CDR3, as DNA: TGTGCCAGCAGCCTGGGACTAGCGGGGGGCCAAGAGACCCAGTACTTC.

The V and J genes are TRBV28 and TRBJ1-3; 8 bases are shared with TRBD1. The CDR3 covers 16 residues. Looked up from germline, CDR1 is MDHEN and CDR2 is SYDVKM. The trim removed 5 bases at V and 2 bases at J, leaving 8 bases unmatched. Written as DNA, the CDR3 is TGTGCCAGCAGTGTTACAACAGGGGGAACTGGAAACACCATATATTTT. Amino acid sequence: CASSVTTGGTGNTIYF.

This chain uses TRBV15 with TRBJ2-7; D not certain. Germline lookup yields CDR1 LNHNV and CDR2 YYDKDF (reference sequence). The V and J ends lost 0 bases and 4 bases respectively, with 7 bases between them. The CDR3 has 13 amino acids. This CDR3 reads CATSRESWYEQYF. As DNA, the CDR3 is TGTGCCACCAGCAGAGAAAGTTGGTACGAGCAGTACTTC.

The chain links TRBV28 to TRBJ1-2, with D uncertain. The CDR3 has 12 amino acids. The germline gives CDR1 MDHEN, CDR2 SYDVKM. The V end lost 6 bases, the J end lost 4 bases, and 9 bases lay between the germline ends. The CDR3 is CASSPGSYGYTF. DNA for the CDR3: TGTGCCAGCAGCCCCGGCAGCTATGGCTACACCTTC.

A word on this clone: In the same sample, other DNA sequences code for this CDR3. The V gene is TRBV7-2, the J gene TRBJ2-2; 9 bases align to TRBD2. CDR3 length: 16 residues. Losses at the gene ends were 2 bases for V and 0 bases for J; bases not matched to a gene: 1. Germline V gene lookup returns CDR1 SGHTA and CDR2 FQGNSA. The CDR3 protein is CASSLRLAANTGELFF. The CDR3 DNA sequence: TGTGCCAGCAGCTTACGACTAGCGGCGAACACCGGGGAGCTGTTTTTT.

To note about this clone: Other DNA sequences in the sample encode the same CDR3. The rearrangement uses TRBV18 and TRBJ1-1; D not resolved. V shed 6 bases and J shed 1 base, with 12 bases lying between them. This CDR3 has 14 residues. Germline-derived CDR1 and CDR2 are KGHSH and LQKENI. Here the CDR3 DNA reads TGTGCCAGCTCGCCCCAGACACCGAACACTGAAGCTTTCTTT. Encoded protein: CASSPQTPNTEAFF.

The table lists this clone with a few counts. The chain combines TRBV5-1 with TRBJ1-6, with TRBD1 matching over 7 bases. The length of the CDR3 is 14 residues. Germline CDR1 reads SGHRS; CDR2 reads YFSETQ. V shed 2 bases and J 10 bases; nucleotides not matched to a gene: 6. The CDR3 is CASSFRDSLSPLHF. In DNA, the CDR3 is TGCGCCAGCAGCTTCCGGGACAGCTTGTCACCCCTCCACTTT. The full variable domain, with the rest looked up from reference TRBV5-1 and TRBJ1-6, is KAGVTQTPRYLIKTRGQQVTLSCSPISGHRSVSWYQQTPGQGLQFLFEYFSETQRNKGNFPGRFSGRQFSNSRSEMNVSTLELGDSALYLCASSFRDSLSPLHFGNGTRLTVT.

This clone was observed a single time. The chain has TRBV7-2 and TRBJ2-5; 10 positions match TRBD1. The trim removed 5 bases at V and 3 bases at J, leaving 9 bases unmatched. Germline lookup yields CDR1 SGHTA and CDR2 FQGNSA. The CDR3 runs 16 residues. The chain's CDR3 is CASSAGQGPGKETQYF. The CDR3 coding sequence is TGTGCCAGCAGCGCGGGACAGGGGCCCGGTAAAGAGACCCAGTACTTC.

V usage is TRBV4-3 and J usage is TRBJ1-2; D may be TRBD1 (6 bases). Germline V gives CDR1 LGHNA, CDR2 YSLEER. The length of the CDR3 is 15 residues. The germline V and J ends were trimmed by 0 bases and 4 bases, with 12 bases remaining between them. This chain's CDR3 is CASSQEGGTVYGYTF. Written as DNA, the CDR3 is TGCGCCAGCAGCCAAGAAGGGGGGACGGTCTATGGCTACACCTTC.

The chain combines TRBV19 with TRBJ1-2, with D tentatively TRBD1 (6 bases). The CDR3 has 14 residues. Trimming removed 3 bases at V and 1 base at J, with 9 bases between. Germline lookup yields CDR1 LNHDA and CDR2 SQIVND (reference sequence). The CDR3 sequence: CASSIEQGNYGYTF. The DNA of the CDR3 is TGTGCCAGTAGTATCGAACAGGGTAACTATGGCTACACCTTC.

The J gene is TRBJ2-7, the V gene TRBV6-5, with 8 nucleotides matching TRBD1. V shed 6 bases and J 6 bases; nucleotides not matched to a gene: 13. The CDR3 contains 15 residues. From germline, CDR1 is MNHEY and CDR2 SVGAGI. CDR3 sequence reads: CASSRAGQGAGEQYF. The DNA of the CDR3 is TGTGCCAGCAGCAGAGCTGGACAGGGCGCGGGCGAGCAGTACTTC.

The V gene is TRBV5-1, the J gene TRBJ1-1; 8 positions match TRBD1. CDR1 is SGHRS, CDR2 YFSETQ, per germline. The CDR3 totals 16 residues. Trimming took 6 bases from V and 4 from J; bases not matched to a gene: 14. The CDR3 nucleotides read TGCGCCAGCACCCAACAGGGGGAAGTGAGAACCACTGAAGCTTTCTTT. This sequence encodes CASTQQGEVRTTEAFF.

This clone was observed a handful of times. V is TRBV28 and J is TRBJ2-7; TRBD1 agrees at 7 bases. CDR3 length: 14 residues. The V and J ends lost 2 bases and 2 bases, in that order; junction bases with no gene match: 3. In germline, CDR1 is MDHEN, CDR2 SYDVKM. CDR3 nucleotides: TGTGCCAGCAGTTTACCTACAGGGGCCTACGAGCAGTACTTC. Encoded protein: CASSLPTGAYEQYF. The variable domain in full, with the rest retrieved from reference TRBV28 and TRBJ2-7, is DVKVTQSSRYLVKRTGEKVFLECVQDMDHENMFWYRQDPGLGLRLIYFSYDVKMKEKGDIPEGYSVSREKKERFSLILESASTNQTSMYLCASSLPTGAYEQYFGPGTRLTVT.

This rearrangement joins TRBV18 to TRBJ2-1, with TRBD2 matching 9 bases. The CDR3 runs 16 residues. The germline V gene has CDR1 KGHSH and CDR2 LQKENI. With V trimmed by 3 bases and J by 0 bases, 3 bases remained unmatched. The CDR3 here is CASSPLSGGSYNEQFF. CDR3 in DNA: TGTGCCAGCTCACCTCTTAGCGGGGGCTCCTACAATGAGCAGTTCTTC. Complete variable domain (other parts from reference TRBV18 and TRBJ2-1): NAGVMQNPRHLVRRRGQEARLRCSPMKGHSHVYWYRQLPEEGLKFMVYLQKENIIDESGMPKERFSAEFPKEGPSILRIQQVVRGDSAAYFCASSPLSGGSYNEQFFGPGTRLTVL.